The 26 T cell receptor beta chains given below trace back to one sample, sequenced in a study of T cell repertoires in cytomegalovirus infection. TCRdb independently ran MiXCR on the reads; one entry per CDR3 protein. Among about 900,000 distinct CDR3 sequences, roughly 30% were seen once, and the ten largest hold roughly 13%. Which antigens these TCRs recognize remains unknown. The specimen was cultured CD8+ T cells from PBMCs, collected from culture after CMV antigen stimulation. These receptors came from a human donor in good health (CMV status not recorded). Some clones in this sample may be carry-over from other donors' samples.

The V gene is TRBV20-1, the J gene TRBJ1-6; 8 nucleotides line up with TRBD1. Germline values: CDR1 DFQATT, CDR2 SNEGSKA (reference sequence). The CDR3 runs to 13 residues. V dropped 3 bases and J dropped 9; count of bases not matched to a gene: 4. CDR3 sequence (DNA): TGCAGTGCTAGGGACAGGGACGGTTCACCCCTCCACTTT. It specifies CSARDRDGSPLHF.

The gene calls are TRBV7-2 and TRBJ2-7; D might be TRBD1 (5 bases). The germline CDR1 and CDR2 sequences are SGHTA and FQGNSA. This CDR3 contains 14 residues. V lost 3 bases and J 5 bases, leaving 14 bases between the germline ends. The CDR3 reads CASSFPRVKDEQYV. The CDR3 DNA follows: TGTGCCAGCAGCTTCCCCAGGGTCAAGGACGAGCAGTACGTC.

The V gene is TRBV12-3 or TRBV12-4, the J gene TRBJ1-2, with TRBD1 matching 11 bases. With 10 bases clipped from V and 7 bases from J, the junction kept 14 bases outside the gene matches. CDR3 length equals 15 residues. The CDR3 sequence: CATRGDRGILGGYTF. DNA for the CDR3: TGTGCCACCCGGGGGGACAGGGGGATTTTGGGTGGCTACACCTTC.

This clonotype was observed at least ten times. V and J are TRBV7-8 and TRBJ2-3; perhaps TRBD1 as D (5 bases). The CDR3 has 15 amino acids. Germline CDR1 is SGHVS and CDR2 is FQNEAQ. With 4 bases removed from V and 0 bases from J, the gap between germline ends came to 11 bases. CDR3 region: CASSSGFLSTDTQYF. CDR3 coding DNA: TGTGCCAGCAGCTCAGGGTTTCTTAGCACAGATACGCAGTATTTT.

This clonotype was seen a few times. The chain links TRBV12-3 or TRBV12-4 to TRBJ1-5, with D hard to call. Trimming left V 5 bases short and J 7 bases short, with 12 bases between. CDR3 size: 13 residues. CDR3 nucleotides: TGTGCCAGCAGTCAAGGAGGGTACCAGCCCCAGCATTTT. Its translation: CASSQGGYQPQHF.

The chain couples TRBV2 to TRBJ1-2; D gene ambiguous. CDR1 and CDR2 (germline): SNHLY, FYNNEI. Trimming removed 1 base from V and 0 bases from J, with 12 bases in between. The CDR3 extends over 16 amino acids. The CDR3 region has the DNA TGTGCCAGCAGTGAAGAGTTCGCAGGTACTAACTATGGCTACACCTTC. Translation gives CASSEEFAGTNYGYTF.

The sample holds many counts of this clonotype. The gene calls are TRBV7-2 and TRBJ1-3; 11 bases align to TRBD1. Germline CDR1 and CDR2: SGHTA and FQGNSA. CDR3 length: 16 amino acids. J gave up 4 bases and V 4 bases, and 6 bases lay outside the gene matches. CDR3 sequence (DNA): TGTGCCAGCAGCTACCGGACAGGGGGCGAGGGAAACACCATATATTTT. It codes for CASSYRTGGEGNTIYF.

V is TRBV6-1 and J is TRBJ2-7, with 8 bases lining up with TRBD2. There are 14 residues in the CDR3. The germline CDR1 and CDR2 sequences are MNHNS and SASEGT. V was pared by 4 bases and J by 3 bases, with 5 bases of the junction left unmatched. DNA for the CDR3: TGTGCCAGCAGTGCCGGGACTAGTGGCTACGAGCAGTACTTC. This encodes CASSAGTSGYEQYF.

The chain recombines TRBV5-1 with TRBJ2-1, with 10 bases lining up with TRBD2. CDR1 and CDR2 from the germline V gene are SGHRS and YFSETQ. There are 16 residues in the CDR3. The trim removed 6 bases at V and 13 bases at J, leaving 19 bases unmatched. CDR3 protein: CASTPPVSGGALYQFF. CDR3 bases: TGCGCCAGCACCCCCCCGGTGAGCGGGGGGGCCCTCTATCAGTTCTTC.

This clonotype came up many times. The rearrangement uses TRBV7-9 and TRBJ2-7; D possibly corresponds to TRBD2 (5 bases). The V end was cut by 5 bases, the J end by 3 bases, with 11 bases between. Germline CDR1 SEHNR, CDR2 FQNEAQ (reference sequence). There are 13 residues in the CDR3. DNA for the CDR3: TGTGCCAGCAGCCCCAGGACTGGCTACGAGCAGTACGTC. It encodes CASSPRTGYEQYV.

This clonotype was observed a few times. The genes are TRBV4-3 and TRBJ2-2; 9 nucleotides agree with TRBD2. Germline CDR1 and CDR2: LGHNA and YSLEER. Losses at the gene ends were 1 base for V and 2 bases for J; bases not matched to a gene: 11. This CDR3 region has 19 residues. CDR3 nucleotides: TGCGCCAGCAGCCAAGCAGTGCGACTAGCGGACCTTAACACCGGGGAGCTGTTTTTT. Amino acid sequence: CASSQAVRLADLNTGELFF.

This clonotype has a count of ten or more. The chain uses TRBV7-6 and TRBJ2-3; weak D call: TRBD2 (5 bases). Germline CDR1 reads SGHVS; CDR2 reads FNYEAQ. The CDR3 extends over 14 amino acids. Trimming removed 2 bases from V and 6 bases from J, with 12 bases in between. The CDR3 loop is CASSLQVTGDTQYF. CDR3 coding DNA: TGTGCCAGCAGCTTACAGGTGACGGGGGATACGCAGTATTTT.

V and J are TRBV15 and TRBJ2-5; 7 nucleotides agree with TRBD1. The CDR3 consists of 15 residues. V was pared by 4 bases and J by 4 bases, with 9 bases of the junction left unmatched. Looked up from germline, CDR1 is LNHNV and CDR2 is YYDKDF (reference sequence). CDR3 sequence reads: CATSTPGTDRETQYF. The DNA of the CDR3 is TGTGCCACCAGCACCCCTGGGACAGATCGAGAGACCCAGTACTTC.

V is TRBV20-1 and J is TRBJ2-1; D is uncertain. From germline, CDR1 is DFQATT and CDR2 SNEGSKA (reference sequence). This CDR3 is 11 amino acids long. V lost 5 bases and J 1 base, leaving 3 bases between the germline ends. Here the CDR3 DNA reads TGCAGTGCTCCGTCCTACAATGAGCAGTTCTTC. It codes for CSAPSYNEQFF.

The chain uses TRBV2 and TRBJ2-3, with 8 bases identical to TRBD1. The germline CDR1 and CDR2 sequences are SNHLY and FYNNEI. After removal of 2 bases from V and 3 bases from J, the junction contained 16 bases not matched to a gene. The length of the CDR3 is 19 residues. CDR3 nucleotide sequence: TGTGCCAGCAGTGAAATTGGATGGGAAACAGGGGGAATAACAGATACGCAGTATTTT. This encodes CASSEIGWETGGITDTQYF.

The J gene is TRBJ2-1, the V gene TRBV2; D possibly corresponds to TRBD1 (5 bases). Trimming took off 3 bases at V and 1 base at J, with 7 bases between the two ends. This CDR3 is built from 14 residues. Germline V gene data show CDR1 as SNHLY and CDR2 as FYNNEI. CDR3 sequence (DNA): TGTGCCAGCAGTGATAGGGGATCCTACAATGAGCAGTTCTTC. Its translation is CASSDRGSYNEQFF.

This clonotype was picked up a small number of times. The genes are TRBV27 and TRBJ2-2; no firm D call. V was pared by 5 bases and J by 6 bases, with 7 bases between. CDR3 size: 12 residues. The germline gives CDR1 MNHEY, CDR2 SMNVEV (reference sequence). CDR3 sequence reads: CASSGSAGELFF. CDR3 in DNA: TGTGCCAGCAGTGGCTCCGCCGGGGAGCTGTTTTTT.

This clonotype was seen a few times. This chain uses TRBV19 with TRBJ2-2; D ambiguous. Germline CDR1 is LNHDA and CDR2 is SQIVND (reference sequence). V lost 3 bases and J lost 0, with 11 bases in between. The CDR3 loop spans 16 amino acids. The CDR3 is CASSIAVFANTGELFF. The DNA for the CDR3 is TGTGCCAGTAGTATTGCGGTTTTCGCGAACACCGGGGAGCTGTTTTTT.

This clonotype was detected only once. This chain links TRBV2 with TRBJ1-2, with D possibly TRBD1 on 5 matching bases. CDR1 is SNHLY, CDR2 FYNNEI, per germline. The CDR3 covers 11 residues. Trimming removed 7 bases from V and 8 bases from J, with 11 bases in between. In nucleotides, the CDR3 is TGTGCCAGCAATCGGAGGGACGGCTACACCTTC. As protein: CASNRRDGYTF. The variable domain in full, completed from reference TRBV2 and TRBJ1-2, reads EPEVTQTPSHQVTQMGQEVILRCVPISNHLYFYWYRQILGQKVEFLVSFYNNEISEKSEIFDDQFSVERPDGSNFTLKIRSTKLEDSAMYFCASNRRDGYTFGSGTRLTVV.

This chain links TRBV13 with TRBJ2-7, with TRBD2 identical over 7 bases. From germline, CDR1 is PRHDT and CDR2 FYEKMQ (reference sequence). This CDR3 region has 14 residues. V lost 4 bases, J lost 2 bases, and 5 bases stayed unmatched. The CDR3, as DNA: TGTGCCAGCAGCTCCGCGGGGGTTCCCTACGAGCAGTACTTC. This codes for CASSSAGVPYEQYF.

There are a few counts of this clonotype. The rearrangement joins TRBV7-2 to TRBJ1-5, with 8 nucleotides matching TRBD1. CDR1 and CDR2 (germline): SGHTA, FQGNSA. This CDR3 has 14 residues. The ends lost 6 bases at V and 3 bases at J; junction bases unmatched: 4. CDR3 in amino acids: CASSGQGNNQPQHF. The CDR3 coding sequence is TGTGCCAGCAGTGGACAGGGCAACAATCAGCCCCAGCATTTT.

This chain joins TRBV7-9 and TRBJ1-6; the D gene is possibly TRBD1 (5 bases). Germline CDR1 SEHNR, CDR2 FQNEAQ (reference sequence). The CDR3 runs 18 residues. Trimming removed 2 bases from V and 6 bases from J, with 20 bases in between. The CDR3 region has the DNA TGTGCCAGCAGCTTACGGACAAGGATCCAAGGCGGTAATTCACCCCTCCACTTT. Protein: CASSLRTRIQGGNSPLHF.

In this sample, this clonotype turned up a few times. The rearrangement uses TRBV5-6 and TRBJ1-1, with 8 bases fitting TRBD1. The CDR3 covers 18 residues. With 2 bases clipped from V and 7 bases from J, the junction kept 19 bases outside the gene matches. Germline loops: CDR1 SGHDT, CDR2 YYEEEE. The chain's CDR3 is CASSFGLSETGVDFEAFF. For the CDR3, the DNA is TGTGCCAGCAGCTTCGGCCTGAGTGAGACAGGGGTCGACTTTGAAGCTTTCTTT.

This clonotype was recorded many times. For the CDR3, the DNA is TGTGCCAGCAGCTTAATCGGAGGGAGGACGGAGACCCAGTACTTC. Its translation: CASSLIGGRTETQYF. This rearrangement joins TRBV7-2 to TRBJ2-5; a possible D gene is TRBD2 (6 bases). The CDR3 is 15 amino acids. The V gene lost 2 bases and the J gene lost 5 bases, with 15 bases spanning the gap. Per germline, CDR1 SGHTA and CDR2 FQGNSA.

The chain employs TRBV2 and TRBJ2-7; a possible D gene is TRBD1 (6 bases). This CDR3 has 12 amino acids. CDR1 and CDR2 (germline): SNHLY, FYNNEI. V lost 3 bases and J 6 bases, leaving 9 bases between the germline ends. This chain's CDR3 is CASSDETGEQYV. The DNA of the CDR3 is TGTGCCAGCAGTGATGAGACAGGCGAGCAGTACGTC.

This clonotype came up a few times. The chain recombines TRBV15 with TRBJ1-5; D is unresolved. V gave up 0 bases and J gave up 7 bases, with 10 bases separating them. Germline-derived CDR1 and CDR2 are LNHNV and YYDKDF (reference sequence). The CDR3 loop spans 14 amino acids. CDR3 sequence: CATSRDKIRQPQHF. The CDR3 DNA reads as TGTGCCACCAGCAGAGATAAAATCAGGCAGCCCCAGCATTTT. Full variable domain (missing parts from reference TRBV15 and TRBJ1-5): DAMVIQNPRYQVTQFGKPVTLSCSQTLNHNVMYWYQQKSSQAPKLLFHYYDKDFNNEADTPDNFQSRRPNTSFCFLDIRSPGLGDTAMYLCATSRDKIRQPQHFGDGTRLSIL.